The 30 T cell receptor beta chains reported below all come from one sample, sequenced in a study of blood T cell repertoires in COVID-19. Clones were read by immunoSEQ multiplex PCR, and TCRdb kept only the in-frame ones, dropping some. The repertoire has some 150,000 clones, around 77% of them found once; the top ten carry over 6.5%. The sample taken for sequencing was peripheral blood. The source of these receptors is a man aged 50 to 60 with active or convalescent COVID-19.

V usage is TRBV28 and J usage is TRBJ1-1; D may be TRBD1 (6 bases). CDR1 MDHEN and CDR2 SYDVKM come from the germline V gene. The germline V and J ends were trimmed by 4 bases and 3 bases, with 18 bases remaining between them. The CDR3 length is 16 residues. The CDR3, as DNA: TGTGCCAGCAGTTCAACAGGGATCGGCGAGGACACTGAAGCTTTCTTT. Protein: CASSSTGIGEDTEAFF.

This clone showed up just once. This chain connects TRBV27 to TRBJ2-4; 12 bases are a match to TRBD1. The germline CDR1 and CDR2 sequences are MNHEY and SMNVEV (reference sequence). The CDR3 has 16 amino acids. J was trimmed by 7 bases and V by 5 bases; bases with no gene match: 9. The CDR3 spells CASSPTGTGGPNIQYF. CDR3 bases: TGTGCCAGCAGTCCCACCGGGACAGGGGGCCCGAACATTCAGTACTTC.

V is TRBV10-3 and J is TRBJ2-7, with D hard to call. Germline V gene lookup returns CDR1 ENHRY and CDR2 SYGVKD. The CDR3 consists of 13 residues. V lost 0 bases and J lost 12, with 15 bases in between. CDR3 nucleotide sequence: TGTGCCATCAGTGAGTCTACTAACCTACGATCGTACTTC. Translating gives CAISESTNLRSYF.

The CDR3 nucleotides read TGTGCCAGCAGTTCCCTCCCTCCCTACGAGCAGTACTTC. The encoded protein is CASSSLPPYEQYF. The V gene is TRBV27, the J gene TRBJ2-7, with D unclear. The germline V and J ends were trimmed by 4 bases and 2 bases, with 9 bases remaining between them. Per germline, CDR1 MNHEY and CDR2 SMNVEV (reference sequence). The CDR3 totals 13 residues.

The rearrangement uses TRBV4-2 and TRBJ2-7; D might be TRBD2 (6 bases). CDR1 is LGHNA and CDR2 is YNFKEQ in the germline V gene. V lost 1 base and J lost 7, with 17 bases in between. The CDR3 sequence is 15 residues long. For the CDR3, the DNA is TGTGCCAGCAGCCAAGTGCAGCGCCACGGGGGAGAGCAGTACTTC. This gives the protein CASSQVQRHGGEQYF.

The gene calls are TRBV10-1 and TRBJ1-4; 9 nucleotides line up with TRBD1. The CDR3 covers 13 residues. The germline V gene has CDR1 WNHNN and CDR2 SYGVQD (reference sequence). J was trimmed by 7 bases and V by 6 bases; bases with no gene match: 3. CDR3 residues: CASSRDRAEKLFF. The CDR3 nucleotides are TGCGCCAGCAGCCGGGACAGGGCTGAAAAACTGTTTTTT.

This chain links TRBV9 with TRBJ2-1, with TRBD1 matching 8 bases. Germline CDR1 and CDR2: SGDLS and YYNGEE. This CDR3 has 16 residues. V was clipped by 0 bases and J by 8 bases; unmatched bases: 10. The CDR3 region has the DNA TGTGCCAGCAGCGTAGGGGGGCAGGGGGCGAGCGATGAGCAGTTCTTC. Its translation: CASSVGGQGASDEQFF.

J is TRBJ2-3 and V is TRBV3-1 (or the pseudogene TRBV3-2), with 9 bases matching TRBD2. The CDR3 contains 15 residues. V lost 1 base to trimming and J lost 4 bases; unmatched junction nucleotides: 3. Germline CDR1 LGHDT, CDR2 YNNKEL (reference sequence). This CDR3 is CASSQVAGVADTQYF. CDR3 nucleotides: TGTGCCAGCAGCCAAGTAGCGGGAGTGGCAGATACGCAGTATTTT.

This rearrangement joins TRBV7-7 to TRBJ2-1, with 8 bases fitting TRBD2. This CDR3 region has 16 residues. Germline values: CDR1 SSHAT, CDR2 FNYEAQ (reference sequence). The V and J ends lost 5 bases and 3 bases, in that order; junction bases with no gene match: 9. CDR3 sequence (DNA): TGTGCCAGCAGCGAGAGCGGGACTAGTGGCTACAATGAGCAGTTCTTC. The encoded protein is CASSESGTSGYNEQFF.

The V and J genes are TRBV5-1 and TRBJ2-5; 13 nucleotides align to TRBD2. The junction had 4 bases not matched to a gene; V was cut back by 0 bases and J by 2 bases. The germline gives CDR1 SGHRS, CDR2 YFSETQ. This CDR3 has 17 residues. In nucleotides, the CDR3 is TGCGCCAGCAGCTTGGGGGGGACTAGCGGGATACAAGAGACCCAGTACTTC. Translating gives CASSLGGTSGIQETQYF.

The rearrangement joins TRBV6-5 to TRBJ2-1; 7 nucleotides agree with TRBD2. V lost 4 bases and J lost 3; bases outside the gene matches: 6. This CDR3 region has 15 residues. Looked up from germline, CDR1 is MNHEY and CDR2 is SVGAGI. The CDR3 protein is CASSFSGGGYNEQFF. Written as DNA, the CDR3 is TGTGCCAGCAGTTTCTCGGGAGGTGGCTACAATGAGCAGTTCTTC.

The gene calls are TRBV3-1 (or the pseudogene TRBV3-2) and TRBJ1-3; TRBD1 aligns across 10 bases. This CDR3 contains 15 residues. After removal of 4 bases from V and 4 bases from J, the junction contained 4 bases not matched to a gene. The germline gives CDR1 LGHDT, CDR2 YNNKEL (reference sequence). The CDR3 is CASSLGQGVGNTIYF. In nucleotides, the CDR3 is TGTGCCAGCAGCCTCGGACAGGGGGTAGGAAACACCATATATTTT.

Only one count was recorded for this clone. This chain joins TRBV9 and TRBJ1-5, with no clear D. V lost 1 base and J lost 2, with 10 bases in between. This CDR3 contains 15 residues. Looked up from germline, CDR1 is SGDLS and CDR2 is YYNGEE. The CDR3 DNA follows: TGTGCCAGCAGCGTAACCTCTCGCGGCAATCAGCCCCAGCATTTT. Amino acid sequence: CASSVTSRGNQPQHF.

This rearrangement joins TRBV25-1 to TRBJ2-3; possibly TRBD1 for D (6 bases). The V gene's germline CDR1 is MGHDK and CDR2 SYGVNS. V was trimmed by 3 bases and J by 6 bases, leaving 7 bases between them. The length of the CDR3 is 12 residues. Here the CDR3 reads CASSDRGDTQYF. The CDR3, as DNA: TGTGCCAGCAGTGATAGGGGGGATACGCAGTATTTT.

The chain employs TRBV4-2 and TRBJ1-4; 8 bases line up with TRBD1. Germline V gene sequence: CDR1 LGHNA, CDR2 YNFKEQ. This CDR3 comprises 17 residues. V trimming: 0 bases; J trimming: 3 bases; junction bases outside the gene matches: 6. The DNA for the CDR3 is TGTGCCAGCAGCCAAGATCCAGGGGGCACGGCTAATGAAAAACTGTTTTTT. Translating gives CASSQDPGGTANEKLFF.

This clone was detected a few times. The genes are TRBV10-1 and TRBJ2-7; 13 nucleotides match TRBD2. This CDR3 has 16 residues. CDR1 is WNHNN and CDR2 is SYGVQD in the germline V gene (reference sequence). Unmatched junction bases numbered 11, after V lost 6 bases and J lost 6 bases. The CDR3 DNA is TGCGCCAGCAGAACTAGCGGGAGGGCCCGAATCCGCGAGCAGTACTTC. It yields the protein CASRTSGRARIREQYF.

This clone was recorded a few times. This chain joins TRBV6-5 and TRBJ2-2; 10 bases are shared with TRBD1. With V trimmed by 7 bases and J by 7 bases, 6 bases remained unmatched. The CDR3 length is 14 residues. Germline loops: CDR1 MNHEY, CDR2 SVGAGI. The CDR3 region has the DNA TGTGCCAGCATCCGGGACAGGGGCGGCGGGGAGCTGTTTTTT. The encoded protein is CASIRDRGGGELFF.

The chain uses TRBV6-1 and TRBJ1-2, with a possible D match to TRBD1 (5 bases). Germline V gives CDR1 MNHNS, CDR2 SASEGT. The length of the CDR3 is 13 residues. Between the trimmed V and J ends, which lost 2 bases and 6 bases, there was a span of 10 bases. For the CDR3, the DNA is TGTGCCAGCAGTGAACAGGGTGAAAATGGCTACACCTTC. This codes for CASSEQGENGYTF.

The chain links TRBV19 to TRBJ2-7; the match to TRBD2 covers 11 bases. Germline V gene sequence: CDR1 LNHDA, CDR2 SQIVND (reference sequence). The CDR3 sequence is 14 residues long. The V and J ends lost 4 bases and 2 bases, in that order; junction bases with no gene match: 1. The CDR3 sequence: CASSRLAGTYEQYF. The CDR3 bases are TGTGCCAGTAGTAGACTAGCGGGGACCTACGAGCAGTACTTC.

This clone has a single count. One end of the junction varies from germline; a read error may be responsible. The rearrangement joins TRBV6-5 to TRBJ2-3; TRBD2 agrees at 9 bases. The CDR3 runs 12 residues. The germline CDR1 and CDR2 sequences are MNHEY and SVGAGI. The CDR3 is CASSIGTSSPNF. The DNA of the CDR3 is TGTGCCAGCAGTATCGGGACTAGCAGTCCGAATTTT.

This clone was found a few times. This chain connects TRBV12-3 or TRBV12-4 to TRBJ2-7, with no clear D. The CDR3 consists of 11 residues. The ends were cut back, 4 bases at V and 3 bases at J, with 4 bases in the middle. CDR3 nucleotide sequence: TGTGCCAGCAGTTCTAGCTACGAGCAGTACTTC. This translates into CASSSSYEQYF.

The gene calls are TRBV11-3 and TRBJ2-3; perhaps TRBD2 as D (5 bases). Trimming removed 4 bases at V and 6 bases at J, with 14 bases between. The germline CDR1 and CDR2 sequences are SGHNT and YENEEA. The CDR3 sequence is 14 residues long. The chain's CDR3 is CASSSQDFFDTQYF. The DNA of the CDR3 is TGTGCCAGCAGCTCCCAGGACTTCTTCGATACGCAGTATTTT.

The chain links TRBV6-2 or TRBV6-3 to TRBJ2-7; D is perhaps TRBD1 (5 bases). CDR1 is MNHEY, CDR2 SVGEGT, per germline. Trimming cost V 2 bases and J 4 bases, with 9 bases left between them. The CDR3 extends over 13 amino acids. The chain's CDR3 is CASSYGAGYEQYF. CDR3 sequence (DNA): TGTGCCAGCAGTTACGGGGCCGGATACGAGCAGTACTTC.

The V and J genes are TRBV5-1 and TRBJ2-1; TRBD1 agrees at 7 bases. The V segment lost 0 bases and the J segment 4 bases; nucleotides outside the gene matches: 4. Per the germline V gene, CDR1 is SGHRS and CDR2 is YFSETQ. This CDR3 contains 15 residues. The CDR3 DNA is TGCGCCAGCAGCTTGGACGGACAGGATTACAATGAGCAGTTCTTC. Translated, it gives CASSLDGQDYNEQFF.

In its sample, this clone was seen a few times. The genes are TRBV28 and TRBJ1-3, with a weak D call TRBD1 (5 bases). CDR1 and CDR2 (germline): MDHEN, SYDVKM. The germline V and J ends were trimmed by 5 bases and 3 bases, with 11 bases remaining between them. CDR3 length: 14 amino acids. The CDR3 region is CASSVGTIGNTIYF. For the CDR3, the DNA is TGTGCCAGCAGTGTCGGGACTATTGGAAACACCATATATTTT. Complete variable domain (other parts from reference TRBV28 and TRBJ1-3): DVKVTQSSRYLVKRTGEKVFLECVQDMDHENMFWYRQDPGLGLRLIYFSYDVKMKEKGDIPEGYSVSREKKERFSLILESASTNQTSMYLCASSVGTIGNTIYFGEGSWLTVV.

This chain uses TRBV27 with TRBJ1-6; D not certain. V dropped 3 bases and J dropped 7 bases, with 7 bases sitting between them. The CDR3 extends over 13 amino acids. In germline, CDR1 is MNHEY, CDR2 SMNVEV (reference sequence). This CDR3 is CASSFGGNSPLHF. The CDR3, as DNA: TGTGCCAGCAGTTTTGGAGGGAATTCACCCCTCCACTTT.

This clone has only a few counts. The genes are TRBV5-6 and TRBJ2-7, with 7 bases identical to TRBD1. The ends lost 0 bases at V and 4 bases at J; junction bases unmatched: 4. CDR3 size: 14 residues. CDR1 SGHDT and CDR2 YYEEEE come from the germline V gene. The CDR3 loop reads CASSLVDRAYEQYF. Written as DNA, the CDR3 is TGTGCCAGCAGCTTGGTCGACAGGGCGTACGAGCAGTACTTC.

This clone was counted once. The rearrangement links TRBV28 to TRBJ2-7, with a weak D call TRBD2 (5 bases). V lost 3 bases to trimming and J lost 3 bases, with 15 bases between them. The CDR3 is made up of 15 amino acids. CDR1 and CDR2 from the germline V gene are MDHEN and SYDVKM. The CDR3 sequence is CASSFGLEAGYEQYF. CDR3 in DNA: TGTGCCAGCAGTTTTGGGCTAGAGGCGGGCTACGAGCAGTACTTC.

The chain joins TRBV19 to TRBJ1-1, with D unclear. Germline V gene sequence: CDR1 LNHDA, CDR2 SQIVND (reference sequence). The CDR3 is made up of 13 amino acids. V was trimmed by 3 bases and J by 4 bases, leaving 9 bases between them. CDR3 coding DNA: TGTGCCAGTAGTATGAGGTTCACCACTGAAGCTTTCTTT. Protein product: CASSMRFTTEAFF.

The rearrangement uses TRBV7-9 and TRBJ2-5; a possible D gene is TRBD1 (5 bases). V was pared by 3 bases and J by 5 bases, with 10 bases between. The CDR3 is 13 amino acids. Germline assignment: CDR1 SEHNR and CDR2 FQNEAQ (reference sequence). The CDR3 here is CASSFWTRETQYF. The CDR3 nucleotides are TGTGCCAGCAGCTTCTGGACAAGGGAGACCCAGTACTTC.